Listed here are 23 T cell receptor beta chains from one sample, sequenced in a study of blood T cells in healthy people across ages. Alongside a J-beta primer mix, a sample-barcoded 5' primer served in a second PCR lasting about 6 to 12 cycles. TCRdb passed the 5' RACE reads through MiXCR, listing each CDR3 protein once. The sample yields about 900,000 distinct CDR3 sequences, around 46% seen once. Material for sequencing was blood. The origin of the receptors is a man between 25 and 39 years old in good health.

About this clonotype: At one boundary the junction diverges from the germline segment, which might be a read error. The chain has TRBV7-9 and TRBJ1-6; 10 bases map to TRBD1. The CDR3 spans 16 residues. Germline V gene data show CDR1 as SEHNR and CDR2 as FQNEAQ (reference sequence). Written as DNA, the CDR3 is TGTGCCGGCAGCTTAGGGACAGGGGCGCATAATTCACCCCTCCACTTT. Translated, it gives CAGSLGTGAHNSPLHF. The full variable domain, its missing parts supplied by reference TRBV7-9 and TRBJ1-6, is DTGVSQNPRHKITKRGQNVTFRCDPISEHNRLYWYRQTLGQGPEFLTYFQNEAQLEKSRLLSDRFSAERPKGSFSTLEIQRTEQGDSAMYLCAGSLGTGAHNSPLHFGNGTRLTVT.

The V gene is TRBV10-3, the J gene TRBJ2-1; D possibly uses TRBD1 or TRBD2 (6 bases each). The CDR3 runs to 15 residues. Germline-derived CDR1 and CDR2 are ENHRY and SYGVKD. Trimming cost V 2 bases and J 1 base, with 9 bases left between them. The CDR3 reads CAISERGASYNEQFF. CDR3 nucleotides: TGTGCCATCAGTGAGAGGGGGGCTTCCTACAATGAGCAGTTCTTC.

The rearrangement links TRBV5-1 to TRBJ2-7; 9 bases are shared with TRBD2. Trimming took 4 bases from V and 2 from J; bases not matched to a gene: 7. Germline V gene sequence: CDR1 SGHRS, CDR2 YFSETQ. The CDR3 is 15 amino acids. The CDR3 loop is CASSLISGGTYEQYF. CDR3 DNA: TGCGCCAGCAGCCTAATTAGCGGGGGTACCTACGAGCAGTACTTC.

This chain uses TRBV6-1 with TRBJ2-7; TRBD1 agrees at 7 bases. This CDR3 spans 16 amino acids. J lost 1 base, V lost 3 bases, and 9 bases had no gene match. Per germline, CDR1 MNHNS and CDR2 SASEGT. CDR3 region: CASSDAGTDFSYEQYF. CDR3 nucleotide sequence: TGTGCCAGCAGTGACGCCGGGACAGACTTTTCCTACGAGCAGTACTTC.

The chain couples TRBV25-1 to TRBJ2-3, with 8 bases aligning to TRBD1. With 4 bases clipped from V and 5 bases from J, the junction kept 8 bases outside the gene matches. Germline CDR1 and CDR2: MGHDK and SYGVNS. The CDR3 sequence is 15 residues long. The CDR3 loop reads CASSGAGGAEDTQYF. CDR3 bases: TGTGCCAGCAGTGGGGCAGGGGGCGCCGAAGATACGCAGTATTTT. Full variable domain (remainder filled in from reference TRBV25-1 and TRBJ2-3): EADIYQTPRYLVIGTGKKITLECSQTMGHDKMYWYQQDPGMELHLIHYSYGVNSTEKGDLSSESTVSRIRTEHFPLTLESARPSHTSQYLCASSGAGGAEDTQYFGPGTRLTVL.

This chain connects TRBV6-6 to TRBJ2-3, with TRBD1 matching over 7 bases. CDR3 size: 15 residues. V trimming: 7 bases; J trimming: 4 bases; junction bases outside the gene matches: 11. CDR1 is MNHNY, CDR2 SVGAGI, per germline (reference sequence). The CDR3 DNA reads TGTGCCAGCACTTCGGTGGCCCAGGGGGCAGATACGCAGTATTTT. Residues: CASTSVAQGADTQYF.

The chain is built from TRBV7-3 and TRBJ1-6; maybe TRBD1 (5 bases). Trimming took 5 bases from V and 9 from J, leaving 14 bases between them. There are 14 residues in the CDR3. Germline lookup yields CDR1 SGHTA and CDR2 FQGTGA. The chain's CDR3 is CASSRDVESSPLHF. The CDR3 DNA follows: TGTGCCAGCAGCCGGGACGTAGAGAGTTCACCCCTCCACTTT.

This clonotype came up a few times. This sequence joins TRBV3-1 and TRBJ2-1, with a tentative D call TRBD1 (6 bases). V shed 6 bases and J shed 2 bases, with 8 bases lying between them. The CDR3 extends over 13 amino acids. Germline-derived CDR1 and CDR2 are LGHDT and YNNKEL (reference sequence). CDR3 protein: CASRQGPYNEQFF. The CDR3 region has the DNA TGTGCCAGCAGACAGGGACCCTACAATGAGCAGTTCTTC.

This chain connects TRBV2 to TRBJ2-2; either TRBD1 or TRBD2 may fit D (5 bases each). Germline V gene lookup returns CDR1 SNHLY and CDR2 FYNNEI. V gave up 8 bases and J gave up 7 bases, with 11 bases separating them. This CDR3 spans 12 amino acids. For the CDR3, the DNA is TGTGCCAGCGGGACCTTTAACGGGGAGCTGTTTTTT. This translates into CASGTFNGELFF.

This clonotype was seen a handful of times. The chain employs TRBV29-1 and TRBJ2-3; D might be TRBD2 (6 bases). Germline CDR1 and CDR2: SQVTM and ANQGSEA. The germline V and J ends were trimmed by 2 bases and 0 bases, with 9 bases remaining between them. This CDR3 has 14 residues. The CDR3 bases are TGCAGCGTTGAACTACGGGAGAGCACAGATACGCAGTATTTT. Translating it yields CSVELRESTDTQYF.

The V call is TRBV29-1, the J call TRBJ2-1; 9 bases agree with TRBD2. This CDR3 is built from 14 residues. V dropped 7 bases and J dropped 13; count of bases not matched to a gene: 17. Germline assignment: CDR1 SQVTM and CDR2 ANQGSEA. CDR3 nucleotides: TGCAGCGCCCCGGGACTAGCTGTTGGAAGTTTACAGTTCTTC. It translates to CSAPGLAVGSLQFF.

This clonotype was counted between two and nine times. The J gene is TRBJ2-7, the V gene TRBV6-2 or TRBV6-3; D uncertain. The CDR3 consists of 15 residues. Between the trimmed V and J ends, which lost 6 bases and 0 bases, there was a span of 15 bases. Germline V gene sequence: CDR1 MNHEY, CDR2 SVGEGT. CDR3 sequence reads: CASSRQDVSSYEQYF. The CDR3 DNA is TGTGCCAGCAGCCGGCAGGACGTTAGCTCCTACGAGCAGTACTTC.

In its sample, this clonotype was seen a few times. Relative to the germline gene, one junction end is altered; a read error may explain this. The V and J genes are TRBV7-7 and TRBJ2-3, with D possibly TRBD2 on 5 matching bases. Germline V gives CDR1 SSHAT, CDR2 FNYEAQ (reference sequence). The CDR3 is made up of 13 amino acids. The CDR3 here is CASSGVRGDTQYF. DNA for the CDR3: TGTGCTAGCAGCGGTGTTCGAGGGGATACGCAGTATTTT. The whole variable domain, filled in from reference TRBV7-7 and TRBJ2-3, reads GAGVSQSPRYKVTKRGQDVTLRCDPISSHATLYWYQQALGQGPEFLTYFNYEAQPDKSGLPSDRFSAERPEGSISTLTIQRTEQRDSAMYRCASSGVRGDTQYFGPGTRLTVL.

CDR3 nucleotide sequence: TGTGCCAGCATTCCGACGACAGGAACCTACGAGCAGTACTTC. Protein sequence: CASIPTTGTYEQYF. This chain joins TRBV6-1 and TRBJ2-7; a possible D gene is TRBD1 (6 bases). Trimming cost V 7 bases and J 2 bases, with 15 bases left between them. The CDR3 is 14 amino acids. Germline V gene data show CDR1 as MNHNS and CDR2 as SASEGT.

The table lists this clonotype with a count of one. This rearrangement joins TRBV6-2 or TRBV6-3 to TRBJ2-3, with TRBD2 matching over 8 bases. V lost 6 bases to trimming and J lost 3 bases; unmatched junction nucleotides: 8. Germline loops: CDR1 MNHEY, CDR2 SVGEGT. The CDR3 extends over 15 amino acids. CDR3 DNA: TGTGCCAGCAGCTCTGCCGGGACTAGTACAGATACGCAGTATTTT. The encoded protein is CASSSAGTSTDTQYF.

The V gene is TRBV4-1, the J gene TRBJ2-1, with TRBD2 identical over 10 bases. The ends lost 2 bases at V and 4 bases at J; junction bases unmatched: 5. This CDR3 contains 16 residues. From germline, CDR1 is MGHRA and CDR2 YSYEKL. CDR3 DNA sequence: TGCGCCAGCAGCCAAAGTGAACTAGCGGGGTACAATGAGCAGTTCTTC. It yields the protein CASSQSELAGYNEQFF.

CDR3: CASSPSGLGHEQYF. CDR3 nucleotides: TGCGCCAGCAGCCCGAGCGGGCTTGGCCACGAGCAGTACTTC. The V and J genes are TRBV5-1 and TRBJ2-7, with a tentative D call TRBD2 (6 bases). The CDR3 length is 14 residues. Germline assignment: CDR1 SGHRS and CDR2 YFSETQ. With 4 bases removed from V and 5 bases from J, the gap between germline ends came to 16 bases.

The rearrangement uses TRBV12-3 or TRBV12-4 and TRBJ2-7; maybe TRBD1 (5 bases). The V end lost 5 bases, the J end lost 1 base, and 12 bases lay between the germline ends. The CDR3 is 14 amino acids. The CDR3 DNA follows: TGTGCCAGCAGTGTGAGATCAGGGTCCTACGAGCAGTACTTC. This sequence encodes CASSVRSGSYEQYF.

The CDR3 loop is CASSVTRYEQFF. CDR3 DNA sequence: TGTGCCAGCAGCGTGACTAGGTATGAGCAGTTCTTC. The chain couples TRBV3-1 to TRBJ2-1; D is possibly TRBD2 (6 bases). This CDR3 comprises 12 residues. V was trimmed by 5 bases and J by 8 bases, leaving 10 bases between them. Looked up from germline, CDR1 is LGHDT and CDR2 is YNNKEL (reference sequence).

J is TRBJ1-4 and V is TRBV30; 9 bases match TRBD1. V lost 8 bases and J lost 8; bases outside the gene matches: 18. CDR1 GTSNPN and CDR2 SVGIG come from the germline V gene (reference sequence). The CDR3 totals 16 residues. The chain's CDR3 is CALDLVGTGSGEKLFF. The CDR3 DNA reads as TGTGCCCTGGATCTTGTCGGGACAGGGTCAGGGGAAAAACTGTTTTTT.

The chain links TRBV5-1 to TRBJ2-1, with D maybe TRBD1 (5 bases). CDR3 length equals 14 residues. With 2 bases removed from V and 2 bases from J, the gap between germline ends came to 8 bases. Germline V gene data show CDR1 as SGHRS and CDR2 as YFSETQ. The chain's CDR3 is CASSFDSPYNEQFF. As DNA, the CDR3 is TGCGCCAGCAGCTTTGACAGTCCCTACAATGAGCAGTTCTTC.

This clonotype was recorded a few times. The chain has TRBV7-2 and TRBJ2-4; D may be TRBD2 (5 bases). The CDR3 totals 14 residues. The V end lost 5 bases, the J end lost 4 bases, and 12 bases lay between the germline ends. Looked up from germline, CDR1 is SGHTA and CDR2 is FQGNSA. Here the CDR3 DNA reads TGTGCCAGCAGCCCCCCTAGCACAAAAAACATTCAGTACTTC. Protein: CASSPPSTKNIQYF.

The genes are TRBV7-2 and TRBJ2-1, with D possibly matching TRBD1 (6 bases). Germline values: CDR1 SGHTA, CDR2 FQGNSA. The CDR3 has 13 residues. Trimming left V 5 bases short and J 8 bases short, with 13 bases between. Here the CDR3 DNA reads TGTGCCAGCAGCCAATACAGGGTCTATGAGCAGTTCTTC. It is translated as CASSQYRVYEQFF.